Included here is one T cell receptor beta chain sequence, with context. Its antigen remains unknown. The sample contains more than one DNA sequence encoding this CDR3. This sample stems from a study of shared clonotypes between healthy human individuals. Study-level points and caveats: Deeper or shallower sequencing was expected to change how clonotypes are shared among donors. Compared with clonotypes that all four donors shared, non-shared clonotypes had lower generation probabilities.

The germline CDR1 and CDR2 sequences are SQVTM and ANQGSEA. The germline V and J ends were trimmed by 6 bases and 0 bases, with 12 bases remaining between them. The CDR3 consists of 13 residues. CD45RO-negative, CCR7-selected cells formed the naive CD8 fraction, which excluded terminally differentiated effector memory CD45RA+ cells. Method: immunoSEQ multiplex PCR; TCRdb's copy keeps in-frame clones and lacks some. The sample shows 1.5 million to 2.5 million clones, approximately 94% of them seen only once. The sequenced sample consisted of naive CD8+ T cells sorted from blood. This clonotype was obtained from a man aged 18 to 29 in good health. The V call is TRBV29-1, the J call TRBJ2-7; a weak D match, TRBD1 (6 bases). The CDR3 spells CSVATGNSYEQYF. In DNA form, the CDR3 reads TGCAGCGTAGCCACAGGGAACTCCTACGAGCAGTACTTC.